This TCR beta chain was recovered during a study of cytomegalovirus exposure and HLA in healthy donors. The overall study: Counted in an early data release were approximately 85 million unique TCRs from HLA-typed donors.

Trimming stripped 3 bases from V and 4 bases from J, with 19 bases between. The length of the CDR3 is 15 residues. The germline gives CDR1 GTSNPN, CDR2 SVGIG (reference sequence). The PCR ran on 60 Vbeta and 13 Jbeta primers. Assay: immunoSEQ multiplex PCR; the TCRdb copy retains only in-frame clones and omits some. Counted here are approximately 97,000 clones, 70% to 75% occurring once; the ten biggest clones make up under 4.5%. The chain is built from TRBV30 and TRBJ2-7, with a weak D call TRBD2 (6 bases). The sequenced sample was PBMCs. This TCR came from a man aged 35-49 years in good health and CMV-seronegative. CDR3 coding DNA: TGTGCCTGGAGCCTTATAGGGCCCGGGGGTTACGAGCAGTACTTC. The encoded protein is CAWSLIGPGGYEQYF.